This T cell receptor beta chain is from a study of blood T cell repertoires in COVID-19. Germline V CDR1 and CDR2: GTSNPN, SVGIG (reference sequence). The junction had 7 bases not matched to a gene; V was cut back by 7 bases and J by 7 bases. This CDR3 is built from 12 residues. Measured with immunoSEQ multiplex PCR; TCRdb has only the in-frame clones, and not every one. The data contain nearly 400,000 clones, about nine tenths of them seen just once; the ten biggest clones take up 1.5% to 2%. The rearrangement uses TRBV30 and TRBJ1-2; 9 nucleotides match TRBD1. This clonotype originated in a woman in her twenties or thirties who had recovered from COVID-19. Sequencing was done on a sample of PBMCs or T cells enriched from blood (not recorded which). CDR3 DNA: TGTGCCTTGGGCCGGACAGGGGTTGGCTACACCTTC. This gives the protein CALGRTGVGYTF.